The next 5 T cell receptor beta chains were all read from a single sample in a study of human T cells and chemical hapten exposure. The time point is: patch test 2, 6 weeks after DPC sensitization. This sample's treatment: therapeutic diphenylcyclopropenone sensitization with weekly scalp DPC. TCRdb used MiXCR to reprocess the RACE reads, holding one entry per CDR3 protein. Found here are some 100,000 distinct CDR3 sequences, 9.2% of them singletons; the top ten hold about 3.1%. Source: whole blood, taken in connection with sensitization to the hapten diphenylcyclopropenone (DPC). These receptors all stem from a woman aged 40 to 50 with alopecia areata. Some clones in this sample may be carry-over from other donors' samples.

The chain couples TRBV12-3 or TRBV12-4 to TRBJ1-2; D ambiguous. V lost 3 bases and J 2 bases, leaving 7 bases between the germline ends. The CDR3 runs 13 residues. The CDR3 sequence: CASSFAANYGYTF. The CDR3 DNA is TGTGCCAGCAGTTTCGCAGCCAACTATGGCTACACCTTC.

This clonotype occurred a few times. The CDR3 sequence: CASSNTGSTEAFF. In nucleotides, the CDR3 is TGTGCCAGCAGCAATACAGGGTCCACTGAAGCTTTCTTT. The V call is TRBV7-9, the J call TRBJ1-1; possibly TRBD1 for D (6 bases). The germline V gene encodes CDR1 SEHNR and CDR2 FQNEAQ (reference sequence). This CDR3 contains 13 residues. Trimming took off 5 bases at V and 4 bases at J, with 11 bases between the two ends.

The J gene is TRBJ2-7, the V gene TRBV20-1; TRBD2 might be the D (6 bases). The germline V and J ends were trimmed by 3 bases and 5 bases, with 11 bases remaining between them. The germline V gene has CDR1 DFQATT and CDR2 SNEGSKA (reference sequence). The CDR3 sequence is 12 residues long. CDR3 region: CSARRGFDEQYF. CDR3 DNA: TGCAGTGCTAGGCGGGGATTCGACGAGCAGTACTTC.

This clonotype showed up just a few times. This sequence joins TRBV9 and TRBJ2-1; D unclear. The CDR3 is made up of 14 amino acids. Deletions cut 0 bases from V and 5 bases from J, with 9 bases between. Germline V gene lookup returns CDR1 SGDLS and CDR2 YYNGEE. The CDR3 sequence: CASSVAAGDNEQFF. CDR3 DNA sequence: TGTGCCAGCAGCGTAGCGGCAGGTGACAATGAGCAGTTCTTC.

This clonotype was found many times. The chain recombines TRBV7-6 with TRBJ2-1; 9 bases are a match to TRBD2. The CDR3 runs to 17 residues. Looked up from germline, CDR1 is SGHVS and CDR2 is FNYEAQ. J gave up 7 bases and V 5 bases, and 15 bases lay outside the gene matches. CDR3 in amino acids: CASSPRGGTSRGNEQFF. The CDR3 DNA reads TGTGCCAGCAGCCCACGAGGGGGGACTAGCAGGGGGAATGAGCAGTTCTTC. Using reference TRBV7-6 and TRBJ2-1 for the parts outside the CDR3, the full variable domain is GAGVSQSPRYKVTKRGQDVALRCDPISGHVSLYWYRQALGQGPEFLTYFNYEAQQDKSGLPNDRFSAERPEGSISTLTIQRTEQRDSAMYRCASSPRGGTSRGNEQFFGPGTRLTVL.